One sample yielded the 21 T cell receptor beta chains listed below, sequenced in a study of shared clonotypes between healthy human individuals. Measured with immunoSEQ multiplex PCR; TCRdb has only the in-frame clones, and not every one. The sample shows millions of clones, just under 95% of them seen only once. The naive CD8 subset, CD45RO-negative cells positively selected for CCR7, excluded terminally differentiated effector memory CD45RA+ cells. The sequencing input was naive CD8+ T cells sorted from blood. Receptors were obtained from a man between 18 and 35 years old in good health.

For the CDR3, the DNA is TGTGCCAGCAGTTACTCCGCGGGAGGGCCCCAAGAGACCCAGTACTTC. Translated, it gives CASSYSAGGPQETQYF. This chain uses TRBV6-5 with TRBJ2-5, with 9 bases lining up with TRBD2. CDR3 length: 16 residues. Looked up from germline, CDR1 is MNHEY and CDR2 is SVGAGI. V trimming: 0 bases; J trimming: 1 base; junction bases outside the gene matches: 3.

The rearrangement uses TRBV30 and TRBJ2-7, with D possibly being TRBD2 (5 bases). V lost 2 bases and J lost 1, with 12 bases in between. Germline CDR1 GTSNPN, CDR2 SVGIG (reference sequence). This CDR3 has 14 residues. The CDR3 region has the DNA TGTGCCTGGAGTCCTCTCCCGGGATCCTACGAGCAGTACTTC. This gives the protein CAWSPLPGSYEQYF.

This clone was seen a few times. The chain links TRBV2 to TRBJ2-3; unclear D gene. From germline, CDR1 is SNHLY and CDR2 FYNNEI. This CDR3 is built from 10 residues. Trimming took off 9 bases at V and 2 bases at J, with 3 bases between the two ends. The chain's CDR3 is CASLTDTQYF. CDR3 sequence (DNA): TGTGCCAGTCTCACAGATACGCAGTATTTT.

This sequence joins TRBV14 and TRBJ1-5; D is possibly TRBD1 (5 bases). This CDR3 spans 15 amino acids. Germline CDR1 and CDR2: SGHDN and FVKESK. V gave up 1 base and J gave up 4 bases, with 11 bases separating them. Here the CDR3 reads CASSQGPGTNQPQHF. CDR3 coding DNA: TGTGCCAGCAGCCAAGGCCCTGGGACGAATCAGCCCCAGCATTTT.

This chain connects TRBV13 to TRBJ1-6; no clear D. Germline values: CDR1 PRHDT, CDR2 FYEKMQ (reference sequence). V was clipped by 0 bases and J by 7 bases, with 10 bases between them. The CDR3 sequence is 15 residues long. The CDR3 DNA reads TGTGCCAGCAGCTTAGGGGACGGACTAAATTCACCCCTCCACTTT. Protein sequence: CASSLGDGLNSPLHF.

CDR3 bases: TGTGCCAGCAGCTTCGGGAGGGCCGAGCAGTACTTC. This translates into CASSFGRAEQYF. The chain carries TRBV5-4 and TRBJ2-7, with 8 bases matching TRBD2. V dropped 2 bases and J dropped 6; count of bases not matched to a gene: 1. Germline values: CDR1 SGHNT, CDR2 YYREEE (reference sequence). CDR3 length: 12 amino acids.

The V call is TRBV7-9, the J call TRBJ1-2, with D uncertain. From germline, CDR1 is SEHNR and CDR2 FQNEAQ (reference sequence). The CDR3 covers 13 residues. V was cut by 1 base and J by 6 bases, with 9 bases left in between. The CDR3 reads CASSLEAGDGYTF. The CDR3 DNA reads TGTGCCAGCAGCTTAGAAGCAGGCGATGGCTACACCTTC.

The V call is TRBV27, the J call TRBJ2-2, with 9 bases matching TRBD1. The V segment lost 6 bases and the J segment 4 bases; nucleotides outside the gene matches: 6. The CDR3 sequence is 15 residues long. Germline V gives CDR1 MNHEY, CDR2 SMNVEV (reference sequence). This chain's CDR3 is CASSLTGGVTGELFF. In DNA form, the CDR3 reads TGTGCCAGCAGCCTGACAGGGGGTGTCACCGGGGAGCTGTTTTTT.

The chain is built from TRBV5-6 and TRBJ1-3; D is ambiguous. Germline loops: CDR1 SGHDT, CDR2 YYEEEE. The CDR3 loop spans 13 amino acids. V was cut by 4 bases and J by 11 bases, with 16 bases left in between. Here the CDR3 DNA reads TGTGCCAGCAGCCCAGAGGGCGGATTCGCCATATATTTT. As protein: CASSPEGGFAIYF.

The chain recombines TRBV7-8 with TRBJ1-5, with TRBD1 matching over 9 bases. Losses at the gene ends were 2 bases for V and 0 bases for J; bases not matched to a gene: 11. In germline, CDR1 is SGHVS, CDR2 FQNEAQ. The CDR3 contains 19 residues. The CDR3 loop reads CASSLRGTGFGYSNQPQHF. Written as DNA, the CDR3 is TGTGCCAGCAGCTTAAGGGGGACAGGGTTTGGATATAGCAATCAGCCCCAGCATTTT.

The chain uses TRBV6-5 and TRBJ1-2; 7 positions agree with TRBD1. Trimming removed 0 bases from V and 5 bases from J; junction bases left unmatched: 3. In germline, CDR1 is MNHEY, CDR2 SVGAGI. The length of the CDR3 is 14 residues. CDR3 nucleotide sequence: TGTGCCAGCAGTTACTCGCAGGGGGAATATGGCTACACCTTC. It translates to CASSYSQGEYGYTF.

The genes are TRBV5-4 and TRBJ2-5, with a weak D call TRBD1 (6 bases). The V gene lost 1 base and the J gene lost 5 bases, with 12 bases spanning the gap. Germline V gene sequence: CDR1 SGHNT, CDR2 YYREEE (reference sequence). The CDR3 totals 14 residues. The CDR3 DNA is TGTGCCAGCAGCTTGACAGGGTCGGACGAGACCCAGTACTTC. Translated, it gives CASSLTGSDETQYF.

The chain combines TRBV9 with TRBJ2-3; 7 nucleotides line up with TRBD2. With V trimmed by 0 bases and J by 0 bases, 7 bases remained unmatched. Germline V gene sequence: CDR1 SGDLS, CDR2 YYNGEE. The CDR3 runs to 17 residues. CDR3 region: CASSVAGGLDSTDTQYF. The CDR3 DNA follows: TGTGCCAGCAGCGTAGCGGGAGGCCTCGATAGCACAGATACGCAGTATTTT.

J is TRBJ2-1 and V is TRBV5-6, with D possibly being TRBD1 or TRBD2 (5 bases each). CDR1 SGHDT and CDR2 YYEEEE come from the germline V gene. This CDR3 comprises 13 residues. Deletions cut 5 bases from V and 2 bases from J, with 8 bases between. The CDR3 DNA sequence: TGTGCCAGCAGGGGGGACGCCTACAATGAGCAGTTCTTC. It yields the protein CASRGDAYNEQFF.

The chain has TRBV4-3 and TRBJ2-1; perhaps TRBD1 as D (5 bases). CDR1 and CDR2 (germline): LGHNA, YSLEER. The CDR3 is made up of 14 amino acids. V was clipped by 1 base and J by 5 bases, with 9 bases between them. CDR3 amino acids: CASSQVVQDNEQFF. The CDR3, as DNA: TGCGCCAGCAGCCAAGTTGTACAGGACAATGAGCAGTTCTTC.

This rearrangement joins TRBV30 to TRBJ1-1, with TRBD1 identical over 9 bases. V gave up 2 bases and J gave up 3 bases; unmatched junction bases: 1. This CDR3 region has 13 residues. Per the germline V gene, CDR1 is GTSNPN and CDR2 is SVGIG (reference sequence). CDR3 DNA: TGTGCCTGGAGTTGGGACAGGGACACTGAAGCTTTCTTT. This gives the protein CAWSWDRDTEAFF.

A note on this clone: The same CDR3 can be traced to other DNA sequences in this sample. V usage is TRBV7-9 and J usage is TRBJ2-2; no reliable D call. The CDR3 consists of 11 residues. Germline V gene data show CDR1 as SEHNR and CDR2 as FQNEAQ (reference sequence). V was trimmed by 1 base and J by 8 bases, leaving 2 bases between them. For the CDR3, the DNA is TGTGCCAGCAGCTTAGTGGGGGAGCTGTTTTTT. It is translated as CASSLVGELFF.

The CDR3 DNA reads as TGTGCCAGCAGCTTGGGACAGGGGGGAGACGGGGAGCTGTTTTTT. It codes for CASSLGQGGDGELFF. V usage is TRBV7-9 and J usage is TRBJ2-2, with 11 bases that match TRBD1. Germline assignment: CDR1 SEHNR and CDR2 FQNEAQ (reference sequence). V gave up 3 bases and J gave up 7 bases; unmatched junction bases: 4. CDR3 length equals 15 residues.

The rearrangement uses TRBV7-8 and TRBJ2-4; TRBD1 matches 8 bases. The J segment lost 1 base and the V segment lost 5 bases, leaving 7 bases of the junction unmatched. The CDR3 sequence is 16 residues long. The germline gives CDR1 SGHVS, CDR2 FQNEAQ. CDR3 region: CASSPRQGQAKNIQYF. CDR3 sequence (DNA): TGTGCCAGCAGCCCCCGACAGGGGCAGGCCAAAAACATTCAGTACTTC.

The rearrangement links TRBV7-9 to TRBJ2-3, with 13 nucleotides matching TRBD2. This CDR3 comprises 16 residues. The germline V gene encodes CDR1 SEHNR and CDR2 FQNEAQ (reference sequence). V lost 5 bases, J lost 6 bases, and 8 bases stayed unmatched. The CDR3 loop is CASSPWTSGGEDTQYF. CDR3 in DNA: TGTGCCAGCAGCCCTTGGACTAGCGGGGGCGAGGATACGCAGTATTTT.

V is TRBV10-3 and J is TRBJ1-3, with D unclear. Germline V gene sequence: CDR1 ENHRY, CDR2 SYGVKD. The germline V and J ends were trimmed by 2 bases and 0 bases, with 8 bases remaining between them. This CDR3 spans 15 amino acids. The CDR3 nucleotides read TGTGCCATCAGTGAGGATAAAGACTCTGGAAACACCATATATTTT. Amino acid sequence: CAISEDKDSGNTIYF.